The rows below give T cell receptor beta chains drawn from one sample of a study of cytomegalovirus exposure and HLA in healthy donors. The table came from immunoSEQ multiplex PCR; TCRdb's copy has only in-frame clones and leaves some out. The data hold tens of thousands of clones, with roughly 63% observed a single time. What was sequenced was PBMCs. The receptors come from a boy aged 10-17 years in good health and CMV-seropositive. The CDR3 runs from the conserved cysteine through the conserved F or W. D genes are given only for firm matches. For some rows the clone size is stated as once, few or many, or as a class when expanded; others skip it.

d_gene,j_gene,abundance,v_gene,len,CDR3nt,CDR3aa
-,TRBJ2-7,-,TRBV11-2,14,TGTGCCAGCAGCTTAGAGCGGCTGTTCTACGAGCAGTACTTC,CASSLERLFYEQYF
TRBD1,TRBJ1-2,few,TRBV6-5,12,TGTGCCAGCACCCGCGGGACAGATGGCTACACCTTC,CASTRGTDGYTF
TRBD1,TRBJ1-1,once,TRBV19,14,TGTGCCAGTAGGTCGGGACAGGTGAACACTGAAGCTTTCTTT,CASRSGQVNTEAFF
TRBD1,TRBJ1-2,few,TRBV30,16,TGTGCCTGGAGTGAGTCCCCTGGGACAGAGATCTATGGCTACACCTTC,CAWSESPGTEIYGYTF
TRBD2,TRBJ2-2,-,TRBV5-1,13,TGCGCCAGCAGCTCGGGACTAACCGGGGAGCTGTTTTTT,CASSSGLTGELFF
-,TRBJ1-5,-,TRBV6-1,15,TGTGCCAGCAGTCCTCTCCCGGGGGGCAATCAGCCCCAGCATTTT,CASSPLPGGNQPQHF
TRBD2,TRBJ2-3,-,TRBV4-1,17,TGCGCCAGCAGCCAAGACAGGGCTAGCGGGGTCCCAGATACGCAGTATTTT,CASSQDRASGVPDTQYF
TRBD1,TRBJ1-5,-,TRBV6-5,13,TGTGCCAGCAGTTACTCCACAGGGGGGTCTCGGCATTTT,CASSYSTGGSRHF
-,TRBJ1-2,few,TRBV28,14,TGTGCCAGCAGTTTACCCGCAGGGTCCCCTGGCTACACCTTC,CASSLPAGSPGYTF
-,TRBJ1-2,-,TRBV18,16,TGTGCCAGCTCACCAGTAGCTATGGGTATTAACTATGGCTACACCTTC,CASSPVAMGINYGYTF
-,TRBJ2-1,-,TRBV29-1,15,TGCAGCGTCCCTTTGGGGGCAAGCTCCTACAATGAGCAGTTCTTC,CSVPLGASSYNEQFF
-,TRBJ1-2,-,TRBV27,17,TGTGCCAGGACTCACCCTGGGGGGGGGTCTGGTAACTATGGCTACACCTTC,CARTHPGGGSGNYGYTF
TRBD1,TRBJ1-2,-,TRBV29-1,13,TGCAGCGTCCCCCCGGACAGGGGGGTTGGCTACACCTTC,CSVPPDRGVGYTF
-,TRBJ2-3,once,TRBV5-1,15,TGCGCCAGCAGCCTCGGAGGCCTCAGCACAGATACGCAGTATTTT,CASSLGGLSTDTQYF
-,TRBJ2-7,once,TRBV6-5,14,TGTGCCAGCAACCGTGGCAGGCAGTCCTACGAGCAGTACTTC,CASNRGRQSYEQYF
TRBD1,TRBJ2-2,-,TRBV13,16,TGTGCCAGCAGCTTAGGACGGGACAGCTTTACCGGGGAGCTGTTTTTT,CASSLGRDSFTGELFF
TRBD1,TRBJ2-7,few,TRBV5-1,15,TGCGCCAGCAGCTCCGGACAGGACGTCTCCTACGAGCAGTACTTC,CASSSGQDVSYEQYF
TRBD1,TRBJ1-2,-,TRBV2,13,TGTGCCAACCTAATTGACAGGGGGCGAGGCTACACCTTC,CANLIDRGRGYTF
-,TRBJ1-5,-,TRBV2,15,TGTGCCAGCAGCGTCGAGGGGGTAGAAGGACAGCCCCAGCATTTT,CASSVEGVEGQPQHF